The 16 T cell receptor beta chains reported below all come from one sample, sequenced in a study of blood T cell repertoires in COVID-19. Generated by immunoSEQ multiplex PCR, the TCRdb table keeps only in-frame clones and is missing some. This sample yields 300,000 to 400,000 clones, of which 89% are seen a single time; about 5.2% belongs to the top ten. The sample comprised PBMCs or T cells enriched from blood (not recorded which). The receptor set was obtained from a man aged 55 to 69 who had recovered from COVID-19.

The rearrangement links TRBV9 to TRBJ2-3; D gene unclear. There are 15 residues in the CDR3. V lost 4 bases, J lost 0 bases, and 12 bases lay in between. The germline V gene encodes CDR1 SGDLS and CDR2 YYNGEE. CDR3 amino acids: CASSPQRTSTDTQYF. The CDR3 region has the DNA TGTGCCAGCAGCCCCCAGCGAACTAGCACAGATACGCAGTATTTT.

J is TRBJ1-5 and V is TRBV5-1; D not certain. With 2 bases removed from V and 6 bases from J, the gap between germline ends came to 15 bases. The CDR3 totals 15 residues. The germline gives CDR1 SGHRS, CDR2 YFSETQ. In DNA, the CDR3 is TGCGCCAGCAGCTTACTTATAGAGAACGGTCAGCCCCAGCATTTT. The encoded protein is CASSLLIENGQPQHF.

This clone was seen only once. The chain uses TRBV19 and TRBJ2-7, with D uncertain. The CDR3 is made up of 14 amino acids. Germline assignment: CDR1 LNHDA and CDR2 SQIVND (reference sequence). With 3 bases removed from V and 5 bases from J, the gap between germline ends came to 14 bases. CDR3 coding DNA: TGTGCCAGTAGTATGAAAGTTAGCATCCACGAGCAGTACTTC. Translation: CASSMKVSIHEQYF.

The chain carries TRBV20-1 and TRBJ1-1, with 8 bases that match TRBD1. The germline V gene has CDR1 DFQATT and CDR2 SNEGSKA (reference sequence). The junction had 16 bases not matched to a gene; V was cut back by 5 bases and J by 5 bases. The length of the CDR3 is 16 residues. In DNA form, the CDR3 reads TGCAGTGCTCGTGGAATCCGGACAGGGATGGAGACTGAAGCTTTCTTT. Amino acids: CSARGIRTGMETEAFF.

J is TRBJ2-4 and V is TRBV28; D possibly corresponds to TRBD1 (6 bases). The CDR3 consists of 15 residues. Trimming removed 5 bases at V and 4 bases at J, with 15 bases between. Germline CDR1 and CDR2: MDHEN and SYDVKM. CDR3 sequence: CASSPTGTPKNIQYF. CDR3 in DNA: TGTGCCAGCAGTCCCACCGGGACACCTAAAAACATTCAGTACTTC.

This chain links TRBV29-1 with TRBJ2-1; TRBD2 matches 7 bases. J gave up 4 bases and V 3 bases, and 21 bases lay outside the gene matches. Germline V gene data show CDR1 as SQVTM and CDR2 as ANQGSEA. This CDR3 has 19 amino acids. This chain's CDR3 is CSVDPGTNRWNVAYNEQFF. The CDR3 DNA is TGCAGCGTTGATCCCGGGACTAACCGTTGGAACGTGGCGTACAATGAGCAGTTCTTC.

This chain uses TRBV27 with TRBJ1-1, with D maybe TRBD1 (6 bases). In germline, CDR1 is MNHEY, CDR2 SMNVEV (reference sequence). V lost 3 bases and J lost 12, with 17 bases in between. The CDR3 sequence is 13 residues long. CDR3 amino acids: CASSLGAQRLTFF. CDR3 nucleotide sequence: TGTGCCAGCAGTTTGGGGGCACAGAGGCTGACTTTCTTT.

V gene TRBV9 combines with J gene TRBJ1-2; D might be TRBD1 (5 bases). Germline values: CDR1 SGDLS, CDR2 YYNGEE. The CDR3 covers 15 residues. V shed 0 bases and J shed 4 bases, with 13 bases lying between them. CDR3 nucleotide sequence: TGTGCCAGCAGCGTAGGGGGTGGACAAGCCTATGGCTACACCTTC. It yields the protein CASSVGGGQAYGYTF.

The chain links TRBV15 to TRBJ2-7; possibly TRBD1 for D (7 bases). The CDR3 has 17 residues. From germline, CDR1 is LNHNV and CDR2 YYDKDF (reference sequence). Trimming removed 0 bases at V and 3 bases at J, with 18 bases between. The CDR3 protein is CATSRDKGSGGFYEQYF. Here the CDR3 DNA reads TGTGCCACCAGCAGAGATAAGGGGTCAGGGGGGTTCTACGAGCAGTACTTC.

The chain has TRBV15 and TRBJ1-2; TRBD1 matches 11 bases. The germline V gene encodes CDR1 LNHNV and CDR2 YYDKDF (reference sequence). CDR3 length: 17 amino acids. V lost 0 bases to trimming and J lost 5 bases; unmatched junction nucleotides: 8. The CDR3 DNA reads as TGTGCCACCAGCAGAGATGGGGGGACAGGGGGACGGTATGGCTACACCTTC. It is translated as CATSRDGGTGGRYGYTF.

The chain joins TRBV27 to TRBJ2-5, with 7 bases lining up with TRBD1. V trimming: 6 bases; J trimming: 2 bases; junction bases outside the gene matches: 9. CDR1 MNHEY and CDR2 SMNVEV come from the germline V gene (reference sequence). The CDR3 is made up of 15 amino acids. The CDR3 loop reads CASRPLGQAQETQYF. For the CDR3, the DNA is TGTGCCAGCAGGCCCTTAGGACAGGCACAAGAGACCCAGTACTTC.

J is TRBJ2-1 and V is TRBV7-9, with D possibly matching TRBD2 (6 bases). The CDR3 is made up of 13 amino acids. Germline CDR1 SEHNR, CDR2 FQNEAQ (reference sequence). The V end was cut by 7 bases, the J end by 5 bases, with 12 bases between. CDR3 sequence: CASMVAANNEQFF. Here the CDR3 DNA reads TGTGCCAGCATGGTAGCGGCGAACAATGAGCAGTTCTTC.

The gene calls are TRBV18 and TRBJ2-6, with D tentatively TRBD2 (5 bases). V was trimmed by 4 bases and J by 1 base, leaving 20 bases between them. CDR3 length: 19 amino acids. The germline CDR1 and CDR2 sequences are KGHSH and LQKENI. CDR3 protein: CASSRTTGLRGSGANVLTF. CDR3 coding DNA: TGTGCCAGCTCACGCACCACTGGACTCCGGGGATCTGGGGCCAACGTCCTGACTTTC.

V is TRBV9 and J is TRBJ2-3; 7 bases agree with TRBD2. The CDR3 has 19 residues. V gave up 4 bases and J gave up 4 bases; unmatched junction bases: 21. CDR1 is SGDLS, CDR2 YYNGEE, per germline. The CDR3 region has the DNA TGTGCCAGCAGCCTTGGGGCGCGGGAGCTGGGCCCGGTATCAGATACGCAGTATTTT. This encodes CASSLGARELGPVSDTQYF.

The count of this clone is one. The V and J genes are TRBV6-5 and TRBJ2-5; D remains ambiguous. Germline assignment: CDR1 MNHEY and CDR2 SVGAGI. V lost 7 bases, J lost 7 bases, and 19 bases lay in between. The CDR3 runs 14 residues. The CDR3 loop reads CASIKQGESGTQYF. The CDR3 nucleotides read TGTGCCAGCATTAAACAAGGAGAATCGGGGACCCAGTACTTC.

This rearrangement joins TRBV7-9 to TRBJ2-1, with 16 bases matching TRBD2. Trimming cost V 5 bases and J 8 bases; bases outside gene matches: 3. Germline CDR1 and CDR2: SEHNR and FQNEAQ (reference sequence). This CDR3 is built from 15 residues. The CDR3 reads CASSTGTSGRDEQFF. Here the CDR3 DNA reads TGTGCCAGCAGCACAGGGACTAGCGGGAGGGATGAGCAGTTCTTC.